These 21 T cell receptor beta chains share one sample of origin, sequenced in a study of T cells in lung cancer brain metastases (dated by TCRdb to 2016 to 2018). Library construction relied on the immunoSEQ multiplex PCR assay. The source is immuneACCESS, and TCRdb retained only in-frame sequences with V and J called. Part of the clones is not carried over; for the studies checked, unresolved V genes explain less than half of this, and the remainder is unexplained. Recorded for this sample are more than 4,000 clones; 84% of them occurred a single time. The biggest ten clones account for under 3.5% of the sample. The specimen sequenced was tumor tissue from the primary lung tumor. The intended sense of this specimen's cell subset or site label: primary lung cancer lesion. The source of these receptors is a woman aged 45-65 years with non-small cell lung cancer.

Comment on this clone: Within the sample, other DNA sequences also encode this same CDR3. The chain uses TRBV30 and TRBJ1-3, with TRBD1 matching over 7 bases. Germline CDR1 and CDR2: GTSNPN and SVGIG (reference sequence). J was trimmed by 4 bases and V by 2 bases; bases with no gene match: 5. The CDR3 extends over 14 amino acids. Here the CDR3 reads CAWSSTGAGNTIYF. The CDR3 nucleotides are TGTGCCTGGAGTTCCACAGGGGCCGGAAACACCATATATTTT.

The gene calls are TRBV6-5 and TRBJ2-2; D is undetermined. CDR1 and CDR2 (germline): MNHEY, SVGAGI. The CDR3 length is 13 residues. V was pared by 1 base and J by 7 bases, with 7 bases between. For the CDR3, the DNA is TGTGCCAGCAGTTACTTTCGTATCGGGGAGCTGTTTTTT. As protein: CASSYFRIGELFF.

The gene calls are TRBV2 and TRBJ2-5, with 10 bases fitting TRBD1. The CDR3 totals 14 residues. V trimming: 6 bases; J trimming: 4 bases; junction bases outside the gene matches: 5. Germline values: CDR1 SNHLY, CDR2 FYNNEI. CDR3 region: CASSGQGVLETQYF. The CDR3, as DNA: TGTGCCAGCAGCGGACAGGGGGTTCTAGAGACCCAGTACTTC.

CDR3 loop: CASSLQRNYEQYF. For the CDR3, the DNA is TGTGCCAGCAGTTTACAAAGGAACTACGAGCAGTACTTC. The gene calls are TRBV27 and TRBJ2-7; D unresolved. The CDR3 length is 13 residues. CDR1 is MNHEY and CDR2 is SMNVEV in the germline V gene (reference sequence). Trimming cost V 2 bases and J 3 bases, with 8 bases left between them.

Here the CDR3 reads CAWSVGQGRSDTQYF. For the CDR3, the DNA is TGTGCCTGGAGTGTTGGACAGGGTCGTTCCGATACGCAGTATTTT. The chain employs TRBV30 and TRBJ2-3; 8 nucleotides match TRBD1. This CDR3 is built from 15 residues. V was clipped by 0 bases and J by 6 bases; unmatched bases: 8. The germline gives CDR1 GTSNPN, CDR2 SVGIG (reference sequence).

The chain carries TRBV5-4 and TRBJ1-2, with TRBD1 identical over 7 bases. From germline, CDR1 is SGHNT and CDR2 YYREEE (reference sequence). J lost 6 bases, V lost 9 bases, and 11 bases had no gene match. CDR3 length: 13 residues. The CDR3 coding sequence is TGTGCCACAACCGGGACAGCGGTGAATGGCTACACCTTC. This translates into CATTGTAVNGYTF. Combining the CDR3 with reference TRBV5-4 and TRBJ1-2 gives the whole variable domain ETGVTQSPTHLIKTRGQQVTLRCSSQSGHNTVSWYQQALGQGPQFIFQYYREEENGRGNFPPRFSGLQFPNYSSELNVNALELDDSALYLCATTGTAVNGYTFGSGTRLTVV.

The rearrangement joins TRBV5-1 to TRBJ1-2; 7 bases match TRBD1. The CDR3 is 14 amino acids. Losses at the gene ends were 4 bases for V and 7 bases for J; bases not matched to a gene: 10. Germline V CDR1 and CDR2: SGHRS, YFSETQ. CDR3 in amino acids: CASSHLTGDSGYTF. For the CDR3, the DNA is TGCGCCAGCAGCCATCTAACAGGGGATTCTGGCTACACCTTC. Drawing the rest from reference TRBV5-1 and TRBJ1-2, the complete variable domain is KAGVTQTPRYLIKTRGQQVTLSCSPISGHRSVSWYQQTPGQGLQFLFEYFSETQRNKGNFPGRFSGRQFSNSRSEMNVSTLELGDSALYLCASSHLTGDSGYTFGSGTRLTVV.

This clone occurred a few times. The V and J genes are TRBV7-9 and TRBJ2-5, with TRBD2 matching over 11 bases. Unmatched junction bases numbered 6, after V lost 5 bases and J lost 4 bases. This CDR3 is built from 15 residues. The germline gives CDR1 SEHNR, CDR2 FQNEAQ (reference sequence). CDR3 region: CASSGASGRSETQYF. CDR3 sequence (DNA): TGTGCCAGCAGCGGGGCTAGCGGGAGGTCAGAGACCCAGTACTTC.

This chain's CDR3 is CASSLRLAGSTDTQYF. The CDR3 region has the DNA TGTGCCAGTAGTCTCCGACTAGCGGGCAGCACAGATACGCAGTATTTT. The chain links TRBV19 to TRBJ2-3, with TRBD2 matching 10 bases. The CDR3 is made up of 16 amino acids. The germline V gene encodes CDR1 LNHDA and CDR2 SQIVND (reference sequence). The J segment lost 0 bases and the V segment lost 5 bases, leaving 5 bases of the junction unmatched.

In its sample, this clone was seen once. The V and J genes are TRBV14 and TRBJ1-2; TRBD1 matches at 8 bases. Germline V gene lookup returns CDR1 SGHDN and CDR2 FVKESK. V lost 4 bases to trimming and J lost 8 bases; unmatched junction nucleotides: 3. CDR3 length: 12 residues. The CDR3 loop reads CASSRRQGGYTF. The CDR3, as DNA: TGTGCCAGCAGCCGAAGACAGGGGGGCTACACCTTC.

V gene TRBV7-3 combines with J gene TRBJ2-1; TRBD1 matches at 10 bases. This CDR3 region has 15 residues. V lost 5 bases, J lost 4 bases, and 5 bases stayed unmatched. Per the germline V gene, CDR1 is SGHTA and CDR2 is FQGTGA. CDR3 loop: CASSPGQGTYNEQFF. The CDR3 region has the DNA TGTGCCAGCAGCCCGGGACAGGGGACGTACAATGAGCAGTTCTTC.

This chain connects TRBV19 to TRBJ1-2; 7 bases align to TRBD1. CDR1 is LNHDA and CDR2 is SQIVND in the germline V gene (reference sequence). This CDR3 comprises 13 residues. With 5 bases clipped from V and 8 bases from J, the junction kept 8 bases outside the gene matches. The CDR3 region has the DNA TGTGCCAGTAGTGTTAGACAGGGAATCGGCTACACCTTC. Amino acids: CASSVRQGIGYTF.

For this clone: In the same sample, other DNA sequences code for this CDR3. V gene TRBV18 combines with J gene TRBJ1-2, with D unclear. V was cut by 4 bases and J by 0 bases, with 15 bases left in between. CDR1 is KGHSH and CDR2 is LQKENI in the germline V gene. This CDR3 has 16 amino acids. CDR3 residues: CASSHPLSLTNYGYTF. CDR3 nucleotide sequence: TGTGCCAGCTCACATCCCCTCAGCCTGACTAACTATGGCTACACCTTC.

This clone occurred once. The V call is TRBV28, the J call TRBJ1-1; the match to TRBD1 covers 7 bases. Per the germline V gene, CDR1 is MDHEN and CDR2 is SYDVKM. The ends lost 6 bases at V and 1 base at J; junction bases unmatched: 5. This CDR3 has 14 amino acids. The CDR3 DNA follows: TGTGCCAGCAGCCTGGGACAGAAGAACACTGAAGCTTTCTTT. Its translation: CASSLGQKNTEAFF.

V is TRBV10-3 and J is TRBJ2-1; no firm D call. Germline-derived CDR1 and CDR2 are ENHRY and SYGVKD. The CDR3 length is 12 residues. V was trimmed by 6 bases and J by 6 bases, leaving 9 bases between them. CDR3 sequence (DNA): TGTGCCATCAGCCCGGACGGCAATGAGCAGTTCTTC. This sequence encodes CAISPDGNEQFF.

The rearrangement links TRBV7-1 to TRBJ1-1, with D possibly TRBD1 on 5 matching bases. TRBV7-1 is an ORF, and what it does is uncertain. The CDR3 sequence is 15 residues long. V lost 4 bases and J lost 6, with 18 bases in between. The CDR3 is CASSLSYGFRAEAFF. CDR3 DNA sequence: TGTGCCAGCAGCTTATCTTACGGGTTCAGGGCTGAAGCTTTCTTT.

The chain uses TRBV19 and TRBJ1-1; 8 bases fit TRBD1. Losses at the gene ends were 7 bases for V and 1 base for J; bases not matched to a gene: 8. This CDR3 has 15 amino acids. Per the germline V gene, CDR1 is LNHDA and CDR2 is SQIVND (reference sequence). The CDR3 DNA is TGTGCCAGTACCGGACAGGGAACATCGAACACTGAAGCTTTCTTT. Protein product: CASTGQGTSNTEAFF.

The chain uses TRBV18 and TRBJ2-7; no clear D gene. CDR3 length equals 12 residues. V lost 2 bases, J lost 6 bases, and 8 bases lay in between. In germline, CDR1 is KGHSH, CDR2 LQKENI. Here the CDR3 DNA reads TGTGCCAGCTCACCAGAAGGTCCCGAGCAGTACTTC. Protein: CASSPEGPEQYF. The whole variable domain, remainder taken from reference TRBV18 and TRBJ2-7, is NAGVMQNPRHLVRRRGQEARLRCSPMKGHSHVYWYRQLPEEGLKFMVYLQKENIIDESGMPKERFSAEFPKEGPSILRIQQVVRGDSAAYFCASSPEGPEQYFGPGTRLTVT.

V usage is TRBV5-1 and J usage is TRBJ2-5; D is perhaps TRBD1 or TRBD2 (5 bases each). Trimming shortened V by 4 bases and J by 3 bases, and 16 bases separated the two germline ends. This CDR3 is built from 15 residues. Germline V gene data show CDR1 as SGHRS and CDR2 as YFSETQ. The CDR3 sequence: CASSHNRDREETQYF. CDR3 in DNA: TGCGCCAGCAGCCACAATCGGGACCGAGAAGAGACCCAGTACTTC.

This sequence joins TRBV27 and TRBJ2-3, with D possibly being TRBD2 (6 bases). Germline values: CDR1 MNHEY, CDR2 SMNVEV (reference sequence). CDR3 length: 14 residues. The V end was cut by 5 bases, the J end by 2 bases, with 11 bases between. CDR3 residues: CASSPGGNTDTQYF. CDR3 DNA sequence: TGTGCCAGCAGTCCCGGGGGAAACACAGATACGCAGTATTTT.

The CDR3: CASNKDRGDEAFF. DNA of the CDR3: TGTGCCAGCAACAAGGACAGGGGAGATGAAGCTTTCTTT. The rearrangement links TRBV2 to TRBJ1-1, with 9 nucleotides matching TRBD1. This CDR3 is 13 amino acids long. Germline lookup yields CDR1 SNHLY and CDR2 FYNNEI. V shed 7 bases, J shed 7 bases, and the junction held 7 bases outside the gene matches.